The 7 T cell receptor beta chains below come from one sample, sequenced in a study of blood T cells in healthy people across ages. Together with a sample-barcoded 5' primer, a J-beta primer mix was included in a second PCR lasting about 6 to 11 cycles. TCRdb itself ran the 5' RACE reads through MiXCR, one entry per CDR3 protein. The sample lists 650,000 to 1,000,000 distinct CDR3 sequences; roughly 40% were seen once. The sample consisted of blood. These receptors all come from a man aged 18 to 30 in good health.

The chain employs TRBV12-3 or TRBV12-4 and TRBJ1-5; 8 bases are a match to TRBD1. With V trimmed by 5 bases and J by 9 bases, 6 bases remained unmatched. The CDR3 contains 13 residues. The CDR3 protein is CASSATDRGPQHF. The CDR3 bases are TGTGCCAGCAGTGCGACTGACAGGGGGCCCCAGCATTTT.

V and J are TRBV5-4 and TRBJ2-7; TRBD2 aligns across 7 bases. The V and J ends lost 1 base and 4 bases, in that order; junction bases with no gene match: 5. The CDR3 has 14 residues. Germline V gives CDR1 SGHNT, CDR2 YYREEE (reference sequence). The chain's CDR3 is CASSLSGLGYEQYF. As DNA, the CDR3 is TGTGCCAGCAGCTTGTCCGGACTAGGGTACGAGCAGTACTTC.

There are a few counts of this clonotype. This sequence joins TRBV30 and TRBJ2-1; TRBD2 might be the D (5 bases). Deletions cut 2 bases from V and 9 bases from J, with 14 bases between. The length of the CDR3 is 13 residues. Germline V gene sequence: CDR1 GTSNPN, CDR2 SVGIG (reference sequence). The CDR3 nucleotides read TGTGCCTGGAGTCCCCGGACTGAGGGTGAGCAGTTCTTC. Encoded protein: CAWSPRTEGEQFF.

This clonotype was recorded a few times. The chain carries TRBV7-9 and TRBJ2-1; 8 bases map to TRBD2. Germline lookup yields CDR1 SEHNR and CDR2 FQNEAQ (reference sequence). Germline trimming cut 5 bases from V and 8 bases from J; bases unmatched to any gene: 11. The CDR3 spans 15 residues. The CDR3 DNA reads TGTGCCAGCAGCCCAGAGGTTAGCGGGGTTCATGAGCAGTTCTTC. Its protein is CASSPEVSGVHEQFF.

A note on this clonotype: A single base separates this from a much larger clone, so it may be a read error. The chain couples TRBV6-5 to TRBJ1-2; 7 bases align to TRBD1. The CDR3 is 15 amino acids. The germline V gene has CDR1 MNHEY and CDR2 SVGAGI. For the CDR3, the DNA is TGTGCCGGCAGGGGGTCAAAGTTTGGGGCCTATGGCTACACCTTC. Its translation is CAGRGSKFGAYGYTF.

The count of this clonotype is one. This may come from a read error, since a much larger clone is one base off. The chain employs TRBV7-9 and TRBJ2-7; TRBD1 matches 9 bases. The CDR3 sequence is 15 residues long. From germline, CDR1 is SEHNR and CDR2 FQNEAQ (reference sequence). CDR3 coding DNA: TGTGCCGGCAGCTTATGGGACAGGGACAACTACGAGCAGTACTTC. It encodes CAGSLWDRDNYEQYF. The full variable domain, its missing parts supplied by reference TRBV7-9 and TRBJ2-7, is DTGVSQNPRHKITKRGQNVTFRCDPISEHNRLYWYRQTLGQGPEFLTYFQNEAQLEKSRLLSDRFSAERPKGSFSTLEIQRTEQGDSAMYLCAGSLWDRDNYEQYFGPGTRLTVT.

This clonotype was recorded a few times. This chain uses TRBV4-1 with TRBJ2-3; TRBD2 matches at 11 bases. Germline-derived CDR1 and CDR2 are MGHRA and YSYEKL. The CDR3 loop spans 17 amino acids. Trimming removed 2 bases from V and 2 bases from J; junction bases left unmatched: 6. CDR3 nucleotides: TGCGCCAGCAGCCAAACCCTAGCGGGGGGTGTCACAGATACGCAGTATTTT. This sequence encodes CASSQTLAGGVTDTQYF.